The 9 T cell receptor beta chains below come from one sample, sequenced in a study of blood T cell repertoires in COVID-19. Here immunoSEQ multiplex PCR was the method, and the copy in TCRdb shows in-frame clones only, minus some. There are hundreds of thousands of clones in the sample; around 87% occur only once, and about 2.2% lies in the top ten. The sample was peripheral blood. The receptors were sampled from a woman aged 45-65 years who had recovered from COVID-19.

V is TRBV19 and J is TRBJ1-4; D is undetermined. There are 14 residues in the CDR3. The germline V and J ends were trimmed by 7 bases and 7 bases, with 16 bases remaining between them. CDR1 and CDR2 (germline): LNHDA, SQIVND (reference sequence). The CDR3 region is CASNTGSQFEKLFF. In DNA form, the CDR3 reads TGTGCCAGTAATACCGGGAGCCAGTTTGAAAAACTGTTTTTT.

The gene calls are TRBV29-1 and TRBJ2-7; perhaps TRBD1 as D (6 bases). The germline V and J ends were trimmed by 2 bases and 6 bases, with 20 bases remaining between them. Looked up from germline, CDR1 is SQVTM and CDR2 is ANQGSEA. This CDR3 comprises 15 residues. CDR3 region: CSVEMVDRRRGEQYF. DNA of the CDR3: TGCAGCGTTGAAATGGTCGACAGGCGTCGAGGCGAGCAGTACTTC.

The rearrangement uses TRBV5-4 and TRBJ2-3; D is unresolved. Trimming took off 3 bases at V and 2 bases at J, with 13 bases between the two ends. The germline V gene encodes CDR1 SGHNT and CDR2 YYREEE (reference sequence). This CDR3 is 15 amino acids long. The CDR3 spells CASSSYVAVTDTQYF. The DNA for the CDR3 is TGTGCCAGCAGCTCCTACGTAGCCGTCACAGATACGCAGTATTTT.

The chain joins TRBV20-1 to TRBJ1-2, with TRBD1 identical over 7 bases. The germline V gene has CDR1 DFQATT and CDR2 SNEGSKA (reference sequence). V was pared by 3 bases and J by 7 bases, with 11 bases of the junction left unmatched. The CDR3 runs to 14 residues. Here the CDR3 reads CSASLRGRGLGYTF. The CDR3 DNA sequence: TGCAGTGCTAGTCTGAGGGGGCGCGGGCTTGGCTACACCTTC.

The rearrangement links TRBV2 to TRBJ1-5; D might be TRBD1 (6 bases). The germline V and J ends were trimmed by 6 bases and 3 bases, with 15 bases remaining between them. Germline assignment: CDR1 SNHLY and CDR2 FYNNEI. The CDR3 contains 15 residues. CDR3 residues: CASSLDRRNNQPQHF. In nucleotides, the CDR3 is TGTGCCAGCAGCTTAGACAGGAGAAACAATCAGCCCCAGCATTTT.

The DNA of the CDR3 is TGTGCCAGCAGTTTCCGCGGGACAGGGAGCCACGAGCAGTACTTC. This gives the protein CASSFRGTGSHEQYF. This sequence joins TRBV6-5 and TRBJ2-7; 9 positions match TRBD1. The J segment lost 5 bases and the V segment lost 4 bases, leaving 9 bases of the junction unmatched. This CDR3 has 15 residues. Germline V gene data show CDR1 as MNHEY and CDR2 as SVGAGI.

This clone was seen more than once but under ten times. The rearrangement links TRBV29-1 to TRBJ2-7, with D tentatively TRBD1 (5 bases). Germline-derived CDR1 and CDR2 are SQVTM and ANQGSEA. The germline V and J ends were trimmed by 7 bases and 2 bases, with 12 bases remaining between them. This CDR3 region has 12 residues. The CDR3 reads CSASQGPYEQYF. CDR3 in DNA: TGCAGCGCTTCTCAGGGTCCCTACGAGCAGTACTTC.

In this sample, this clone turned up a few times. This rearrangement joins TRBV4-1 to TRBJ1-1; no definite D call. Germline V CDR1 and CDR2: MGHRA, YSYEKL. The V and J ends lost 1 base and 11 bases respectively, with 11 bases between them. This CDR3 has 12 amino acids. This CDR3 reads CASSQVGTPAFF. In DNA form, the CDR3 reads TGCGCCAGCAGCCAAGTTGGCACGCCTGCTTTCTTT.

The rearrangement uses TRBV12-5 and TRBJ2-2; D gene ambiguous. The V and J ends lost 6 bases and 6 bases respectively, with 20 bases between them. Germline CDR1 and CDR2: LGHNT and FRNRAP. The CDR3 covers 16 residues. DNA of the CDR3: TGTGCTAGTGGCGCAACCAGACTTGTATTCCCCGGGGAGCTGTTTTTT. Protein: CASGATRLVFPGELFF.